Below, 12 T cell receptor beta chains from the same sample are listed, as sequenced in a study of CD8 T cells in Susac syndrome. RNA, at roughly 0.5 to 1 ug, was reverse transcribed with random hexamers. MiXCR was run by TCRdb on the immunoSEQ multiplex PCR reads, yielding one entry per CDR3 protein. The repertoire holds fewer than 150,000 distinct CDR3 sequences, more than 85% seen once, with approximately 0.093% in the top ten. Source material: CD4+ T cells from PBMCs. All receptors come from a human donor with multiple sclerosis.

This chain uses TRBV11-2 with TRBJ1-1; the match to TRBD1 covers 9 bases. The CDR3 runs 13 residues. Germline lookup yields CDR1 SGHAT and CDR2 FQNNGV. V shed 5 bases and J 7 bases; nucleotides not matched to a gene: 5. CDR3 loop: CASSLLGQGEAFF. The DNA of the CDR3 is TGTGCCAGCAGCCTCCTGGGACAGGGTGAAGCTTTCTTT. Variable domain in full (rest from reference TRBV11-2 and TRBJ1-1): EAGVAQSPRYKIIEKRQSVAFWCNPISGHATLYWYQQILGQGPKLLIQFQNNGVVDDSQLPKDRFSAERLKGVDSTLKIQPAKLEDSAVYLCASSLLGQGEAFFGQGTRLTVV.

The V gene is TRBV7-2, the J gene TRBJ1-2; TRBD1 matches at 8 bases. Unmatched junction bases numbered 10, after V lost 5 bases and J lost 5 bases. This CDR3 has 15 residues. From germline, CDR1 is SGHTA and CDR2 FQGNSA. The chain's CDR3 is CASSHGGQEKYGYTF. CDR3 nucleotide sequence: TGTGCCAGCAGCCACGGGGGACAGGAAAAATATGGCTACACCTTC. The full variable domain, in which reference TRBV7-2 and TRBJ1-2 provide the parts outside the CDR3, is GAGVSQSPSNKVTEKGKDVELRCDPISGHTALYWYRQSLGQGLEFLIYFQGNSAPDKSGLPSDRFSAERTGGSVSTLTIQRTQQEDSAVYLCASSHGGQEKYGYTFGSGTRLTVV.

The V gene is TRBV6-5, the J gene TRBJ1-4; maybe TRBD1 (5 bases). CDR1 MNHEY and CDR2 SVGAGI come from the germline V gene. This CDR3 has 15 residues. V lost 2 bases to trimming and J lost 7 bases, with 14 bases between them. The CDR3 DNA reads as TGTGCCAGCAGTTACCAAGACAGAGTAGGTGAAAAACTGTTTTTT. Protein: CASSYQDRVGEKLFF.

This chain links TRBV2 with TRBJ2-7; 7 bases line up with TRBD1. Germline V gene data show CDR1 as SNHLY and CDR2 as FYNNEI. This CDR3 has 13 residues. With 6 bases clipped from V and 3 bases from J, the junction kept 5 bases outside the gene matches. The CDR3 sequence: CASSGDSHYEQYF. In DNA, the CDR3 is TGTGCCAGCAGCGGGGACAGCCACTACGAGCAGTACTTC.

The chain couples TRBV7-2 to TRBJ1-1; D remains ambiguous. V gave up 5 bases and J gave up 4 bases, with 20 bases separating them. The germline CDR1 and CDR2 sequences are SGHTA and FQGNSA. This CDR3 has 16 residues. The CDR3 here is CASSHGRGSLGTEAFF. In DNA form, the CDR3 reads TGTGCCAGCAGCCACGGGCGAGGTAGCCTCGGCACTGAAGCTTTCTTT.

The chain has TRBV7-2 and TRBJ1-2, with 9 bases identical to TRBD1. Trimming took 7 bases from V and 3 from J; bases not matched to a gene: 6. The CDR3 has 14 amino acids. Germline V lookup: CDR1 SGHTA, CDR2 FQGNSA. The CDR3 bases are TGTGCCAGCACGCTACAGGGGGCTGACTATGGCTACACCTTC. This gives the protein CASTLQGADYGYTF.

The V call is TRBV6-2 or TRBV6-3, the J call TRBJ2-7; 8 positions match TRBD1. Unmatched junction bases numbered 10, after V lost 6 bases and J lost 6 bases. This CDR3 has 14 residues. In germline, CDR1 is MNHEY, CDR2 SVGEGT. CDR3 sequence reads: CASRLRTGGIEQYF. As DNA, the CDR3 is TGTGCCAGCAGACTCCGTACAGGGGGGATCGAGCAGTACTTC.

The chain carries TRBV4-2 and TRBJ2-6, with D possibly being TRBD2 (6 bases). Germline CDR1 LGHNA, CDR2 YNFKEQ. The ends were cut back, 5 bases at V and 2 bases at J, with 13 bases in the middle. The CDR3 has 16 residues. CDR3 sequence reads: CASSEGSGAGANVLTF. The CDR3 coding sequence is TGTGCCAGCAGCGAAGGCTCGGGGGCTGGGGCCAACGTCCTGACTTTC.

The rearrangement uses TRBV7-9 and TRBJ1-1; D is possibly TRBD1 (5 bases). The CDR3 has 12 amino acids. Germline V lookup: CDR1 SEHNR, CDR2 FQNEAQ (reference sequence). V lost 4 bases, J lost 6 bases, and 9 bases lay in between. The CDR3 DNA sequence: TGTGCCAGCAGCTATGGAGGGGCTGAAGCTTTCTTT. It specifies CASSYGGAEAFF.

The CDR3, as DNA: TGCAGTGCTAGTTCTAGCGGCCTTGCCTACAATGAGCAGTTCTTC. Translating it yields CSASSSGLAYNEQFF. V and J are TRBV20-1 and TRBJ2-1; 7 bases map to TRBD2. The ends lost 3 bases at V and 2 bases at J; junction bases unmatched: 7. Germline V gene data show CDR1 as DFQATT and CDR2 as SNEGSKA (reference sequence). CDR3 length: 15 residues.

The chain joins TRBV12-3 or TRBV12-4 to TRBJ2-1; 8 bases map to TRBD1. This CDR3 region has 16 residues. The J segment lost 4 bases and the V segment lost 1 base, leaving 6 bases of the junction unmatched. The CDR3 region is CASSLGGTGHYNEQFF. As DNA, the CDR3 is TGTGCCAGCAGTTTAGGTGGGACAGGTCATTACAATGAGCAGTTCTTC.

As for this clonotype: Sequence at one end of the junction differs from germline and may be a read error. The chain combines TRBV6-6 with TRBJ1-2; no definite D call. Germline CDR1 and CDR2: MNHNY and SVGAGI (reference sequence). The CDR3 extends over 14 amino acids. Written as DNA, the CDR3 is TGTGCCAGCAGTAACTCTCGCGATAACTATGGCTACACCTTC. It yields the protein CASSNSRDNYGYTF.